The clone carrying this T cell receptor (beta chain) was seen at least ten times. These data are taken from a study of T-cell reconstitution after alpha-beta-depleted transplantation in children. Unique molecular identifiers were incorporated when the TCRbeta library was constructed. TCRdb reprocessed the PCR reads via MiXCR and lists one record per CDR3 protein. The data show almost 400,000 distinct CDR3 sequences, roughly 20% seen once. This receptor was taken from a human donor who donated a stem cell graft to a child with acute myeloid leukemia. The sample was PBMCs from the stem cell graft donor, taken from the stem cell graft.

The CDR3 bases are TGCAGCGTTGATAGGGGGATAGACAATGAGCAGTTCTTC. Translated, it gives CSVDRGIDNEQFF. V and J are TRBV29-1 and TRBJ2-1; tentative D call: TRBD1 (6 bases). V was shortened by 3 bases and J by 5 bases, with 11 bases between the two germline ends. Germline assignment: CDR1 SQVTM and CDR2 ANQGSEA. The CDR3 covers 13 residues.